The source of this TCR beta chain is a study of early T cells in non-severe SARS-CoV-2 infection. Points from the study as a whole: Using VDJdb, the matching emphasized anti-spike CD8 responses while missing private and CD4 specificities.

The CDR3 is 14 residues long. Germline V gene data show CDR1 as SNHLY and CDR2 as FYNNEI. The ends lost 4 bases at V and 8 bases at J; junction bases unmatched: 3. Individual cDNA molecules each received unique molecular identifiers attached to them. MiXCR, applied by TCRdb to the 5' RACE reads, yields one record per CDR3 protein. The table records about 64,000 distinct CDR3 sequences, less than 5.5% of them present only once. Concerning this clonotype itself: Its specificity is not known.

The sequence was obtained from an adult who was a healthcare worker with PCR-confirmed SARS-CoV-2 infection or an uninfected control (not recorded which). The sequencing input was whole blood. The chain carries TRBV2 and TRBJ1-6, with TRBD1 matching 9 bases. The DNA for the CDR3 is TGTGCCAGCAGTGTGGACAGGGGATATTCACCCCTCCACTTT. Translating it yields CASSVDRGYSPLHF.